The 8 T cell receptor beta chains below were found in one sample sequenced in a study of T cell clonality in common variable immunodeficiency (dated by TCRdb to between 2015 and 2017). Preparation of the library involved the immunoSEQ multiplex PCR assay. TCRdb took over this immuneACCESS table, retaining in-frame rearrangements with V and J assigned. Such tables are incomplete; in checked studies, under half of the missing clones stem from an unresolved V gene, and the remainder is unexplained. The data for this sample show 50,000 to 60,000 clones, each detected more than once. The top ten clonotypes cover approximately 2% of the sample. The sample taken for sequencing was peripheral blood mononuclear cells. The receptors were gathered from a person aged 18 to 70 in good health.

A word on this clone: The CDR3 is cut off 3 residues early in the read; its end comes from the germline J gene. The sample has other DNA sequences that encode this CDR3 too. The chain links TRBV6-4 to TRBJ2-3; 12 bases fit TRBD2. V lost 6 bases and J lost 4; bases outside the gene matches: 5. Germline CDR1 is MRHNA and CDR2 is SNTAGT. The CDR3 has 15 residues. The sequenced part of the CDR3 DNA is TGTGCCAGCAGCGATTCTAGCGGGGGGGCAGATACG. Protein sequence: CASSDSSGGADT. In full, the CDR3 reads CASSDSSGGADTQYF.

Ten or more counts support this clone. Incomplete CDR3 DNA: TGTGCCAGCAGTGAGGTCAGCGGGGGGGCGAATGAG. Amino acid sequence: CASSEVSGGANE. The entire CDR3 sequence reads CASSEVSGGANEQFF. The rearrangement uses TRBV6-4 and TRBJ2-1; 10 bases agree with TRBD2. The DNA ends 3 residues before the CDR3 does, and the rest of the CDR3 is filled in from the germline J gene. This CDR3 is 15 amino acids long. Trimming at V came to 3 bases and at J to 7 bases, leaving 6 bases not matched to a gene. Germline V gives CDR1 MRHNA, CDR2 SNTAGT.

This clone has a count of ten or more. The read terminates 3 residues ahead of where the CDR3 ends, so the germline J gene completes it. The chain joins TRBV19 to TRBJ2-2, with D possibly TRBD1 on 6 matching bases. Germline-derived CDR1 and CDR2 are LNHDA and SQIVND (reference sequence). The CDR3 covers 13 residues. The V end lost 10 bases, the J end lost 7 bases, and 16 bases lay between the germline ends. The CDR3 is CAISPGVGGELFF. The sequenced part of the CDR3 DNA is TGTGCCATCTCCCCAGGGGTCGGCGGGGAG.

This clone was picked up a small number of times. The read ends 3 residues early relative to the CDR3; the germline J gene fills the gap. The chain combines TRBV7-9 with TRBJ2-3, with a possible D match to TRBD2 (5 bases). The CDR3 spans 14 residues. Germline V gene data show CDR1 as SEHNR and CDR2 as FQNEAQ (reference sequence). With 1 base removed from V and 5 bases from J, the gap between germline ends came to 10 bases. CDR3 DNA, as far as it was read: TGTGCCAGCAGCTTAGAGACACGGGGAGATACG. Its translation: CASSLETRGDT. The full CDR3 protein is CASSLETRGDTQYF. The full variable domain, completed using reference TRBV7-9 and TRBJ2-3, is DTGVSQNPRHKITKRGQNVTFRCDPISEHNRLYWYRQTLGQGPEFLTYFQNEAQLEKSRLLSDRFSAERPKGSFSTLEIQRTEQGDSAMYLCASSLETRGDTQYFGPGTRLTVL.

About this clone: The read is 3 residues too short to cover the CDR3 end, so that end is filled in from the germline J gene. This sample includes further DNA sequences coding for the same CDR3. The chain carries TRBV20-1 and TRBJ1-2, with no clear D. Germline V CDR1 and CDR2: DFQATT, SNEGSKA (reference sequence). The CDR3 length is 12 residues. Trimming removed 2 bases at V and 1 base at J, with 5 bases between. This CDR3 is CSARPGNYGYTF. The covered CDR3 bases are TGCAGTGCTAGACCGGGTAACTATGGC.

A remark on this clone: The missing CDR3 end, 3 residues past where the read stops, is filled in from the germline J gene. The chain recombines TRBV7-9 with TRBJ1-5, with TRBD1 identical over 7 bases. The V gene's germline CDR1 is SEHNR and CDR2 FQNEAQ (reference sequence). The CDR3 covers 12 residues. J lost 9 bases, V lost 4 bases, and 3 bases had no gene match. CDR3 amino acids: CASSSGQRPQHF. CDR3 DNA, as far as it was read: TGTGCCAGCAGCTCGGGACAGCGGCCC.

Many counts were recorded for this clone. Read sequence stops 3 residues before the CDR3 end, and the germline J gene provides the missing end. J is TRBJ2-1 and V is TRBV7-9, with a weak D call TRBD1 (6 bases). This CDR3 has 14 residues. Per germline, CDR1 SEHNR and CDR2 FQNEAQ (reference sequence). Deletions cut 3 bases from V and 5 bases from J, with 11 bases between. The CDR3 sequence: CASSLGASNNEQFF. CDR3 DNA (partial): TGTGCCAGCAGCTTGGGGGCGAGTAACAATGAG.

This clone turned up a few times. The read stops 3 residues short of the end of the CDR3; the missing end is completed from the germline J gene. This sequence joins TRBV19 and TRBJ1-2; tentatively, D is TRBD1 (6 bases). This CDR3 has 13 residues. Trimming took off 7 bases at V and 1 base at J, with 10 bases between the two ends. Per germline, CDR1 LNHDA and CDR2 SQIVND (reference sequence). The CDR3 bases that were read are TGTGCCAGTAAGGGGGAAGGTAACTATGGC. Translation: CASKGEGNYG. The whole CDR3 protein is CASKGEGNYGYTF.